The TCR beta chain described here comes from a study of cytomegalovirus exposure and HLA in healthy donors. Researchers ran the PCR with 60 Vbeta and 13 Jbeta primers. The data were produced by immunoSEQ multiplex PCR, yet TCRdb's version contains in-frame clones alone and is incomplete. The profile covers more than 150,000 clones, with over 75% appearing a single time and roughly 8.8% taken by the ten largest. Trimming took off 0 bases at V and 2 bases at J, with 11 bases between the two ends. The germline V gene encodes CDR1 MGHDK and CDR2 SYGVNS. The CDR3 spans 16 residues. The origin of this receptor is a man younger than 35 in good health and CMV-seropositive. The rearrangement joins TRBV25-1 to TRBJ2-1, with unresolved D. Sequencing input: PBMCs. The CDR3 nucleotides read TGTGCCAGCAGTGAATACGCAGGTATAGCCTACAATGAGCAGTTCTTC. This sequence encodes CASSEYAGIAYNEQFF.